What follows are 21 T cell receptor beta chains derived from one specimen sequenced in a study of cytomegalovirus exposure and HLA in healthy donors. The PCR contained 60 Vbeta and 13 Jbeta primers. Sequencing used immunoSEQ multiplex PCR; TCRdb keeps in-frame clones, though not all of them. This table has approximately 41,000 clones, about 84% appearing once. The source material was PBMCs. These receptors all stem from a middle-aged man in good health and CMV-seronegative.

The CDR3: CATSTGGQGYEQYF. DNA for the CDR3: TGTGCCACCAGCACAGGGGGACAGGGCTACGAGCAGTACTTC. The genes are TRBV15 and TRBJ2-7, with 9 bases matching TRBD1. Germline assignment: CDR1 LNHNV and CDR2 YYDKDF (reference sequence). Unmatched junction bases numbered 4, after V lost 4 bases and J lost 3 bases. The CDR3 loop spans 14 amino acids. Combining the CDR3 with reference TRBV15 and TRBJ2-7 gives the whole variable domain DAMVIQNPRYQVTQFGKPVTLSCSQTLNHNVMYWYQQKSSQAPKLLFHYYDKDFNNEADTPDNFQSRRPNTSFCFLDIRSPGLGDTAMYLCATSTGGQGYEQYFGPGTRLTVT.

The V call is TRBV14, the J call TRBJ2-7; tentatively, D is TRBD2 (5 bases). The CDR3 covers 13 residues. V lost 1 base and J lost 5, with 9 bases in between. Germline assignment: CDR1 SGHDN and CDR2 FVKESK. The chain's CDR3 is CASSQGYGNEQYF. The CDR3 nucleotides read TGTGCCAGCAGCCAAGGGTACGGGAACGAGCAGTACTTC.

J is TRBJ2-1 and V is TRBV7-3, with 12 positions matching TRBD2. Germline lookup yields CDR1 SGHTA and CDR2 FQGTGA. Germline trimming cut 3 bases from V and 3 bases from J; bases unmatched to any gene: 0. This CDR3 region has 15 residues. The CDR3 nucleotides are TGTGCCAGCAGCTTGGGACTAGCGGGCTACAATGAGCAGTTCTTC. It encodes CASSLGLAGYNEQFF.

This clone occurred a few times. CDR3 nucleotides: TGTGCCAGTAGGATATTAAACTATGGCAATCAGCCCCAGCATTTT. As protein: CASRILNYGNQPQHF. The genes are TRBV19 and TRBJ1-5; D not resolved. This CDR3 has 15 residues. Germline lookup yields CDR1 LNHDA and CDR2 SQIVND (reference sequence). Trimming shortened V by 6 bases and J by 2 bases, and 14 bases separated the two germline ends.

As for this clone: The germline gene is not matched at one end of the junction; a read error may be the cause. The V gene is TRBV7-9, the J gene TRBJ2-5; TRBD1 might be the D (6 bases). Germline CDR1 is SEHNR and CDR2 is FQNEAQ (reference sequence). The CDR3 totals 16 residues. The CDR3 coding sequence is TGTTCCAGCAGCTTACGGAGAACAAGGGGGACAGAGACCCAGTACTTC. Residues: CSSSLRRTRGTETQYF.

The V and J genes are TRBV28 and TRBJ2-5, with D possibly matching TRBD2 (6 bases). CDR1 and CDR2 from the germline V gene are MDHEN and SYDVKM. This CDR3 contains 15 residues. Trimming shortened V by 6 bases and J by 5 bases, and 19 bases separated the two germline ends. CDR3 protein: CASRPLLGGGETQYF. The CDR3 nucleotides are TGTGCCAGCAGGCCCCTTTTGGGGGGTGGGGAGACCCAGTACTTC. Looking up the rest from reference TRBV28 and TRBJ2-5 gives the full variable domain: DVKVTQSSRYLVKRTGEKVFLECVQDMDHENMFWYRQDPGLGLRLIYFSYDVKMKEKGDIPEGYSVSREKKERFSLILESASTNQTSMYLCASRPLLGGGETQYFGPGTRLLVL.

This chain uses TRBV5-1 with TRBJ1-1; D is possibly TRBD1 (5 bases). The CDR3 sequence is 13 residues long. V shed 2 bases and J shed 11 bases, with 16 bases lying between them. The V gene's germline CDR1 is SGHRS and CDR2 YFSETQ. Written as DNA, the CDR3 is TGCGCCAGCAGCTTTACAGGTCCCGGTAGTGCTTTCTTT. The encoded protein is CASSFTGPGSAFF. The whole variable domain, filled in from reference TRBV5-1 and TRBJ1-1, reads KAGVTQTPRYLIKTRGQQVTLSCSPISGHRSVSWYQQTPGQGLQFLFEYFSETQRNKGNFPGRFSGRQFSNSRSEMNVSTLELGDSALYLCASSFTGPGSAFFGQGTRLTVV.

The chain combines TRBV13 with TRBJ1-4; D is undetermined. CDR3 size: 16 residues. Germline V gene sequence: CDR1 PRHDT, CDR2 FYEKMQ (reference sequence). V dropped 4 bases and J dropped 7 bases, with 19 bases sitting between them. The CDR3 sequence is CASSSIDVEAGEKLFF. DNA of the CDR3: TGTGCCAGCAGCTCCATTGACGTGGAGGCGGGTGAAAAACTGTTTTTT.

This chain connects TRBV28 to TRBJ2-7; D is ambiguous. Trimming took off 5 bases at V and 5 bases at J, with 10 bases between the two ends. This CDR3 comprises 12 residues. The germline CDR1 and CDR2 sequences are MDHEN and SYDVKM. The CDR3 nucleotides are TGTGCCAGCAGTGAGGTTAAGGACGAGCAGTACTTC. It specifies CASSEVKDEQYF.

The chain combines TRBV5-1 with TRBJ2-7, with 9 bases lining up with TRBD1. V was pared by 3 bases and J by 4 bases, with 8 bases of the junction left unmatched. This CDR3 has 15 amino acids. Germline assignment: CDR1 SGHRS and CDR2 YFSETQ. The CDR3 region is CASSSGQGRQYEQYF. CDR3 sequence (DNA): TGCGCCAGCAGCTCAGGACAGGGGAGGCAATACGAGCAGTACTTC.

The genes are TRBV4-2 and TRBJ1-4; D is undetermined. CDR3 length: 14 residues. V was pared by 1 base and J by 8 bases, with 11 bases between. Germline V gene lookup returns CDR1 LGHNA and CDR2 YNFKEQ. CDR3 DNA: TGTGCCAGCAGCCAAGCTGCGAGGGAAGAAAAACTGTTTTTT. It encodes CASSQAAREEKLFF.

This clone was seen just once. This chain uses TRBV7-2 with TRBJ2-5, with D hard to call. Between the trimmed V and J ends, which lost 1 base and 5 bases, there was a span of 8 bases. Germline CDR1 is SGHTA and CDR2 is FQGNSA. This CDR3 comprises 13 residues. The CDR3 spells CASSLEAEETQYF. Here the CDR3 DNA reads TGTGCCAGCAGCTTAGAAGCTGAGGAGACCCAGTACTTC.

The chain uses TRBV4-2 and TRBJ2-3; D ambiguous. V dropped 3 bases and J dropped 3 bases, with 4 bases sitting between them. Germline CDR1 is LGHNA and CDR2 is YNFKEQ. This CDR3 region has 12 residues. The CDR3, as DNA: TGTGCCAGCAGCCACCGTACAGATACGCAGTATTTT. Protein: CASSHRTDTQYF.

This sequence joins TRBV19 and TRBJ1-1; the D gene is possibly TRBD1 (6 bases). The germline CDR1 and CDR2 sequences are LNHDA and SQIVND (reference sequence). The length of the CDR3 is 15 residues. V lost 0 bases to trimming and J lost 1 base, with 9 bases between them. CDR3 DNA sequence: TGTGCCAGTAGTATAGACCCGACAGGGAACACTGAAGCTTTCTTT. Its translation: CASSIDPTGNTEAFF.

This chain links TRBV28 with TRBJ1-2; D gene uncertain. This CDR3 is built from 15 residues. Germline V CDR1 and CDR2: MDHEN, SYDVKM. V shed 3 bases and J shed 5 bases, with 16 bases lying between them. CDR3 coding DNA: TGTGCCAGCAGTTTTTTTTCATTAGAAAAATATGGCTACACCTTC. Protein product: CASSFFSLEKYGYTF.

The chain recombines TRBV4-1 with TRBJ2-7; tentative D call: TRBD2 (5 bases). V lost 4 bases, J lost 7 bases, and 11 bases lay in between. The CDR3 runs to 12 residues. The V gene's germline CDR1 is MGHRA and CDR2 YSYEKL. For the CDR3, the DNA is TGCGCCAGCAGCCCCCTTGCGGGTGAGCAGTACTTC. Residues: CASSPLAGEQYF.

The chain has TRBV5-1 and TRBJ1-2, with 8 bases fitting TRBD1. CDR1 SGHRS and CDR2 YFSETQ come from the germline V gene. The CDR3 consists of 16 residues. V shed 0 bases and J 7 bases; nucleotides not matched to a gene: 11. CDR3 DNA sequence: TGCGCCAGCAGCTTGGGGACAGGGACAGTTCCAAGTGGCTACACCTTC. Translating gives CASSLGTGTVPSGYTF.

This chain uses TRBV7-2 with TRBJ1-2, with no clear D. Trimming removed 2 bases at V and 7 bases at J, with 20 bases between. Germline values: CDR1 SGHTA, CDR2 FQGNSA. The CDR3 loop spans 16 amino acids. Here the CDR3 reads CASSLSGREGLIGYTF. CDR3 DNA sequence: TGTGCCAGCAGCTTAAGTGGGCGGGAGGGCCTGATTGGCTACACCTTC.

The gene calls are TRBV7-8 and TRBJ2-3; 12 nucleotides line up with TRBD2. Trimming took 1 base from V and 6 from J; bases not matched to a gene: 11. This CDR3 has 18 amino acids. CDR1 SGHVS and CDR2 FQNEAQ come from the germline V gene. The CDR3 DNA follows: TGTGCCAGCAGCTTAGAAGGCGGCCTAGCGGGGGGGAGGGATACGCAGTATTTT. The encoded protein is CASSLEGGLAGGRDTQYF.

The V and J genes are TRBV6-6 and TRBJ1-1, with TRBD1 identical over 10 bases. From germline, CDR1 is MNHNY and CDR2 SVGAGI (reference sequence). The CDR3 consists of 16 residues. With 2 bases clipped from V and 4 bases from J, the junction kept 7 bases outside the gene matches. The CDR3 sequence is CASSYSPGTGATEAFF. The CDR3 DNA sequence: TGTGCCAGCAGTTACAGTCCCGGGACAGGGGCCACTGAAGCTTTCTTT.

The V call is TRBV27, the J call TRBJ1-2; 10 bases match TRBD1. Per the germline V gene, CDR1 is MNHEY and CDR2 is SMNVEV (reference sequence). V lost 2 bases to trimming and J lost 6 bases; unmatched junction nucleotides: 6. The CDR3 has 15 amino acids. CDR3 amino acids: CASSLVGTGDHGYTF. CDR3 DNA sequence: TGTGCCAGCAGTTTAGTCGGGACAGGGGATCATGGCTACACCTTC.